Reported below is one TCR beta chain. The sample comes from a study of monozygotic twins with inflammatory bowel disease. TCRdb reanalyzed the 5' RACE reads, giving one entry per CDR3 protein sequence and no DNA. In all, the sample yields a few hundred thousand distinct CDR3 sequences. The CDR3 runs to 21 residues. Material: blood. The receptor comes from a human donor with ulcerative colitis or Crohn's disease, or a healthy co-twin of an affected twin (not recorded which). The V call is TRBV12-3 or TRBV12-4, the J call TRBJ1-2; TCRdb reports TRBD1, a call that lacks DNA to check it against. The CDR3 reads CASSFTLGADRGELLNYGYTF.